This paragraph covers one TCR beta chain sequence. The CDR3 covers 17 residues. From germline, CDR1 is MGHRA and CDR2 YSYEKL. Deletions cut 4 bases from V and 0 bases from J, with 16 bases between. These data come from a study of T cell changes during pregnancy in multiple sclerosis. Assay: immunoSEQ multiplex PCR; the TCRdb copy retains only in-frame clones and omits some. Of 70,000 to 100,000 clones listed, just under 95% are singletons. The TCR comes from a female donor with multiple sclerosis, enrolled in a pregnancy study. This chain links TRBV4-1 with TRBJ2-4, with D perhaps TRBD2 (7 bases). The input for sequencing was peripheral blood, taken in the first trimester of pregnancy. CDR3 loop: CASSPIGRGAAKNIQYF. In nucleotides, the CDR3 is TGCGCCAGCAGCCCTATAGGCCGGGGGGCAGCCAAAAACATTCAGTACTTC.